This entry describes one T cell receptor (beta chain). The antigen is undetermined. Germline V lookup: CDR1 MGHRA, CDR2 YSYEKL. This CDR3 has 14 amino acids. The V and J ends lost 1 base and 2 bases respectively, with 6 bases between them. These data come from a study of OX40 agonist ivuxolimab in advanced cancers. Whole-study results and caveats: Averaging showed that CD8+ T cells had more expanded clones than CD4+ did.

Some clones are missing from TCRdb's copy, which holds only in-frame ones; the method was immunoSEQ multiplex PCR. The sample carries over 55,000 clones, about 80% recorded once. This clonotype was sampled from an adult with an advanced solid tumor such as melanoma, head and neck, liver or kidney cancer. The chain joins TRBV4-1 to TRBJ1-3; D gene unclear. Sequences were derived from CD4+ or CD8+ T cells sorted from blood, sampled in a trial of the OX40 agonist ivuxolimab. CDR3 amino acids: CASSQGSAGNTIYF. CDR3 nucleotide sequence: TGCGCCAGCAGCCAAGGTTCAGCTGGAAACACCATATATTTT.